The 7 T cell receptor beta chains below all came from one sample that was sequenced in a study of control samples from healthy donors and cancer patients. Using immunoSEQ multiplex PCR, the repertoire was profiled, and TCRdb retains in-frame clones only, with some absent. The table has about 410,000 clones, 80% to 95% seen once. The sequencing sample was made of PBMCs. These receptors all stem from a man aged 35 to 55 with head and neck cancer.

The chain employs TRBV9 and TRBJ1-2; maybe TRBD1 (5 bases). V lost 4 bases and J lost 2, with 9 bases in between. The CDR3 is made up of 13 amino acids. Germline V gives CDR1 SGDLS, CDR2 YYNGEE. The CDR3 sequence: CASSFRDNYGYTF. CDR3 nucleotide sequence: TGTGCCAGCAGCTTCCGGGACAACTATGGCTACACCTTC.

This clone was counted only a few times. The V and J genes are TRBV28 and TRBJ1-3; D not resolved. This CDR3 is 14 amino acids long. The V end lost 6 bases, the J end lost 1 base, and 10 bases lay between the germline ends. Germline V CDR1 and CDR2: MDHEN, SYDVKM. CDR3 sequence (DNA): TGTGCCAGCAGGATGAGATATTCTGGAAACACCATATATTTT. It is translated as CASRMRYSGNTIYF.

The chain's CDR3 is CASSQDSRSHYEQYF. The CDR3 nucleotides are TGCGCCAGCAGCCAAGATTCCAGGTCCCACTACGAGCAGTACTTC. J is TRBJ2-7 and V is TRBV4-1, with unresolved D. CDR1 is MGHRA, CDR2 YSYEKL, per germline. The V gene lost 0 bases and the J gene lost 3 bases, with 12 bases spanning the gap. The CDR3 covers 15 residues.

The table lists this clone with a few counts. The V and J genes are TRBV7-2 and TRBJ1-5, with TRBD1 matching over 9 bases. CDR1 is SGHTA, CDR2 FQGNSA, per germline. CDR3 length: 14 amino acids. V trimming: 5 bases; J trimming: 5 bases; junction bases outside the gene matches: 4. CDR3 loop: CASSRRTGDQPQHF. The CDR3 region has the DNA TGTGCCAGCAGCCGTAGGACAGGGGATCAGCCCCAGCATTTT.

V is TRBV27 and J is TRBJ1-5; D is unresolved. This CDR3 comprises 16 residues. Deletions cut 2 bases from V and 8 bases from J, with 19 bases between. CDR1 is MNHEY and CDR2 is SMNVEV in the germline V gene (reference sequence). This chain's CDR3 is CASSLNSSPIGEPQHF. The CDR3 bases are TGTGCCAGCAGTTTAAACTCCTCGCCCATCGGGGAGCCCCAGCATTTT.

The chain employs TRBV11-2 and TRBJ2-3, with 8 bases identical to TRBD2. The CDR3 is made up of 16 amino acids. Germline CDR1 and CDR2: SGHAT and FQNNGV. The V and J ends lost 1 base and 3 bases, in that order; junction bases with no gene match: 6. Here the CDR3 reads CASSLAQLAVTDTQYF. The CDR3 DNA reads as TGTGCCAGCAGCTTAGCCCAACTAGCGGTAACAGATACGCAGTATTTT.

The rearrangement uses TRBV27 and TRBJ2-7, with D possibly matching TRBD2 (7 bases). CDR3 length: 14 residues. Germline V CDR1 and CDR2: MNHEY, SMNVEV (reference sequence). Trimming removed 4 bases at V and 7 bases at J, with 17 bases between. For the CDR3, the DNA is TGTGCCAGCAGTTCCCCCGGGGGGCGCGGGGAGCAGTACTTC. Its translation is CASSSPGGRGEQYF.